A selection of T cell receptor beta chains follows, all from one sample in a study of regulatory T cells in long-lasting Graves disease. A single record per CDR3 protein comes from TCRdb applying MiXCR to the multiplex PCR reads. The table lists fewer than 350,000 distinct CDR3 sequences, about 18% of them singletons, with more than 35% in the top ten. The sample in question was peripheral blood mononuclear cells (PBMCs), obtained at new diagnosis, from a patient treated with antithyroid drugs. These receptors were taken from a female donor with Graves disease. The CDR3 runs from the conserved cysteine through the conserved F or W. A D gene is named only where the DNA matches it firmly. The listing skips clone size in some rows; elsewhere it reads once, few, many or a size class.

>-|TRBV7-2|TRBJ2-3|many
TGTGCCAGCAGCTTCAGGGGGGTGGGCACAGATACGCAGTATTTT
CASSFRGVGTDTQYF
>-|TRBV12-3/TRBV12-4|TRBJ2-7|many
TGTGCCAGCAGTTTTAGGCGAGAGCAGTACTTC
CASSFRREQYF
>-|TRBV5-1|TRBJ2-7|many
TGCGCCAGCAGCTTGGCAGGGGGAGGGGAGTCCTACGAGCAGTACTTC
CASSLAGGGESYEQYF
>-|TRBV6-1|TRBJ2-3|few
TGTGCCAGCAGGGGGAAGCTTGATACGCAGTATTTT
CASRGKLDTQYF
>TRBD2|TRBV6-2/TRBV6-3|TRBJ2-3|many
TGTGCCGGTGAAAAAAGCGGGAGTGTAACAGATACGCAGTATTTT
CAGEKSGSVTDTQYF
>TRBD2|TRBV5-1|TRBJ2-1|many
TGTGCCAGCAGCTTGTTAGCGGGAGGGAACAATGAGCAGTTCTTC
CASSLLAGGNNEQFF
>-|TRBV30|TRBJ2-7|many
TGTGCCTGGAGTGCCAGTCGGTCGCAGCAGTACTTC
CAWSASRSQQYF
>TRBD1|TRBV6-8|TRBJ2-1|few
TGTGCCAGCAGTCCCAGGACAGGAGGACTGGAGCAGTTCTTC
CASSPRTGGLEQFF
>-|TRBV27|TRBJ1-2|many
TGTGCCAGCAGTTTAAACCGTTTCGGGTTTAACTATGGCTACACCTTC
CASSLNRFGFNYGYTF
>-|TRBV7-9|TRBJ1-4|many
TGTGCCACCAGGAGTATGGGGACTGAAAAACTGTTTTTT
CATRSMGTEKLFF
>-|TRBV12-3/TRBV12-4|TRBJ2-1|many
TGTGCCAGCGGTTTGTGGACAGAAAACAATGAGCAGTTCTTC
CASGLWTENNEQFF
>-|TRBV18|TRBJ1-3|few
TGTGCCAGCTCACCCCCACAAAGCTCTGGAAACACCATATATTTT
CASSPPQSSGNTIYF
>-|TRBV28|TRBJ2-3|many
TGTGCCAGCAGTCCTAGTCGGTCCACAGATACGCAGTATTTT
CASSPSRSTDTQYF
>-|TRBV3-1|TRBJ2-3|many
TGTGCCAGCAGCCGCTGGCTTAGCACAGATACGCAGTATTTT
CASSRWLSTDTQYF
>TRBD2|TRBV3-1|TRBJ2-5|many
TGCGCCAGCAGCCCCGGACTAGCGGGAGTCCAAGAGACCCAGTACTTC
CASSPGLAGVQETQYF
>-|TRBV11-2|TRBJ2-7|-
TGTGCCAGCAGCTTAGTTCAGAGCCGCTCCTACGAGCAGTACTTC
CASSLVQSRSYEQYF